This TCR beta chain stems from a study of CD8 T cells in Susac syndrome. RNA amounts of about 0.5 to 1 ug underwent reverse transcription with random hexamers. Multiplex PCR with immunoSEQ amplified the TCR beta CDR3 across 54 Vbeta and 13 Jbeta. TCRdb fed the immunoSEQ multiplex PCR reads into MiXCR, producing one record per CDR3 protein. The sample contains about 47,000 distinct CDR3 sequences, around 92% of which appear only once. Negative isolation yielded CD4+ and CD8+ T cells, and FACS enriched TEMRA cells. The CDR3 consists of 15 residues. CDR1 is DFQATT, CDR2 SNEGSKA, per germline (reference sequence). The V segment lost 1 base and the J segment 7 bases; nucleotides outside the gene matches: 10.

Sequenced input: CD8+ T cells from PBMCs. This receptor was identified in a human donor in good health. This chain uses TRBV20-1 with TRBJ2-1; TRBD2 matches 7 bases. The CDR3 sequence is CSARVPGLKRNEQFF. In DNA, the CDR3 is TGCAGTGCTAGAGTTCCGGGACTAAAGAGGAATGAGCAGTTCTTC.